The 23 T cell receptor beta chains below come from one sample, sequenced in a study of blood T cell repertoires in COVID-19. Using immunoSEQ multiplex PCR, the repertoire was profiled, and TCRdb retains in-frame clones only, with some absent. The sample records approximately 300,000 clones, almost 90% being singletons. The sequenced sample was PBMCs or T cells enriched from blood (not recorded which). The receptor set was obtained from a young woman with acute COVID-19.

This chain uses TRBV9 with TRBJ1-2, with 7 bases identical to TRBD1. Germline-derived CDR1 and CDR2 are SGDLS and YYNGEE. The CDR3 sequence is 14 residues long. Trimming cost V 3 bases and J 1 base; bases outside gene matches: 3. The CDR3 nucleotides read TGTGCCAGCAGCGGAGGGGGCGTTAACTATGGCTACACCTTC. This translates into CASSGGGVNYGYTF.

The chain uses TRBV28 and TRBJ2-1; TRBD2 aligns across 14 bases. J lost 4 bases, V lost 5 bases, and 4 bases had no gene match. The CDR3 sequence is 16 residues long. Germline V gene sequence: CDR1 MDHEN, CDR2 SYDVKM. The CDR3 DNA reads TGTGCCAGCAGTCATCGGACTAGCGGGAGGTACAATGAGCAGTTCTTC. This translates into CASSHRTSGRYNEQFF.

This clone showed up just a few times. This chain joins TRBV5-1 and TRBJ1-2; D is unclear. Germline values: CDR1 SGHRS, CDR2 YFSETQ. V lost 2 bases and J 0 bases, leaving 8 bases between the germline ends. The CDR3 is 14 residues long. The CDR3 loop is CASSFPSTNYGYTF. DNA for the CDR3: TGCGCCAGCAGCTTCCCCAGTACTAACTATGGCTACACCTTC. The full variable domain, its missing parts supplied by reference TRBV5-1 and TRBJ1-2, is KAGVTQTPRYLIKTRGQQVTLSCSPISGHRSVSWYQQTPGQGLQFLFEYFSETQRNKGNFPGRFSGRQFSNSRSEMNVSTLELGDSALYLCASSFPSTNYGYTFGSGTRLTVV.

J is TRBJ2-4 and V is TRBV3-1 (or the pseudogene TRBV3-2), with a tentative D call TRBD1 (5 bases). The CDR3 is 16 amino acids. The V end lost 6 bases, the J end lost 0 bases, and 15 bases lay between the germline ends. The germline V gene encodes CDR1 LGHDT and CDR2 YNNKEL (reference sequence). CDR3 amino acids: CASSRGRALAKNIQYF. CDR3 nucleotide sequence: TGTGCCAGCAGTCGCGGCAGGGCCCTAGCCAAAAACATTCAGTACTTC.

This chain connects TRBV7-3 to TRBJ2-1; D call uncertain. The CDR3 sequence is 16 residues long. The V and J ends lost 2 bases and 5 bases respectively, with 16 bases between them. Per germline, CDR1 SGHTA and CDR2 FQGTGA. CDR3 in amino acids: CASSLSPGWINNEQFF. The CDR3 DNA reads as TGTGCCAGCAGCTTATCTCCAGGCTGGATAAACAATGAGCAGTTCTTC.

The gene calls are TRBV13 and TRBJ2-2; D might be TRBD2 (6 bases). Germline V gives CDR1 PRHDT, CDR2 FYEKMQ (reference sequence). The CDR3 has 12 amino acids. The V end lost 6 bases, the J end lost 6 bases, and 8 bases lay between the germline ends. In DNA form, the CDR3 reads TGTGCCAGCAGGGGCGGGGCCGGGGAGCTGTTTTTT. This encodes CASRGGAGELFF.

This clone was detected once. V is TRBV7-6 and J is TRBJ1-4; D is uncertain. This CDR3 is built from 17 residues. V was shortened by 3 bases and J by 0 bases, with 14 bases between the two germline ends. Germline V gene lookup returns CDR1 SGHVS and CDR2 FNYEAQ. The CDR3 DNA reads TGTGCCAGCAGCTTTGGACTGGGTTCTGCAACTAATGAAAAACTGTTTTTT. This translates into CASSFGLGSATNEKLFF.

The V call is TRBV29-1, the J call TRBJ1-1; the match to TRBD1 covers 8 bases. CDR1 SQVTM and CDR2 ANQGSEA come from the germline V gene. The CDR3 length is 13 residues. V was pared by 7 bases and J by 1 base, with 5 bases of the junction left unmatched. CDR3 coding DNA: TGCAGCGCTAACAGGGGGGAGAACACTGAAGCTTTCTTT. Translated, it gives CSANRGENTEAFF.

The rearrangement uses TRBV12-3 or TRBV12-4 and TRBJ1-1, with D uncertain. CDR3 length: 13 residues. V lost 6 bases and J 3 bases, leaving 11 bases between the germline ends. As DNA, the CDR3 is TGTGCCAGCAGCTACGAAAGAGACACTGAAGCTTTCTTT. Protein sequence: CASSYERDTEAFF.

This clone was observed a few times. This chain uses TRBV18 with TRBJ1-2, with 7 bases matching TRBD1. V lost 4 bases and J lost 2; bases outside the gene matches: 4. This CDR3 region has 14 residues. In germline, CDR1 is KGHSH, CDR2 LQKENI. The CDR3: CASSRDRDNYGYTF. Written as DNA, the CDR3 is TGTGCCAGCTCACGAGACAGGGACAACTATGGCTACACCTTC.

CDR3 coding DNA: TGTGCCAGCAGTTTATCCCCACCTTGGGGGGAACAGCCCCAGCATTTT. Translating it yields CASSLSPPWGEQPQHF. V gene TRBV27 combines with J gene TRBJ1-5; TRBD1 might be the D (5 bases). The germline gives CDR1 MNHEY, CDR2 SMNVEV (reference sequence). Trimming stripped 0 bases from V and 7 bases from J, with 16 bases between. The CDR3 is made up of 16 amino acids.

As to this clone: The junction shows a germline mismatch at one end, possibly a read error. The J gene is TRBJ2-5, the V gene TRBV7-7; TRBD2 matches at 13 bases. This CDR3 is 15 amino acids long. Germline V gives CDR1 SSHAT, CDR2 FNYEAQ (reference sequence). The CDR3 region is CASSLGLAGSETQYF. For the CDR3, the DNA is TGTGCTAGCAGCCTGGGACTAGCGGGATCTGAGACCCAGTACTTC.

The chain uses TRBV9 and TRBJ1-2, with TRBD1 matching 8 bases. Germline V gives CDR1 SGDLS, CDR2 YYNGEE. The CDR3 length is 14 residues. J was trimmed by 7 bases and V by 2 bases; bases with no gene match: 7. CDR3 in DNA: TGTGCCAGCAGCGTCGGACAGGGCGAAAGTGGCTACACCTTC. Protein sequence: CASSVGQGESGYTF.

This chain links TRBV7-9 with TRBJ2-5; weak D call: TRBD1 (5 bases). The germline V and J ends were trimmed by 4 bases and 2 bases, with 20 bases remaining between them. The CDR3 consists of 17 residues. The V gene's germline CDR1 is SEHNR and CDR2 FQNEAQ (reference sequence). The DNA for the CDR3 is TGTGCCAGCAGCTCCTTGATGACAGTGGCTCTACAAGAGACCCAGTACTTC. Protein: CASSSLMTVALQETQYF.

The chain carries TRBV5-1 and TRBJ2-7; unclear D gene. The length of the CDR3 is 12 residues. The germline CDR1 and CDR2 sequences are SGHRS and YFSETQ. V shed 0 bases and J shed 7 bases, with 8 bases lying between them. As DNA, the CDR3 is TGCGCCAGCAGCTTGGAGGCAGGAGAGCAGTACTTC. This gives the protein CASSLEAGEQYF.

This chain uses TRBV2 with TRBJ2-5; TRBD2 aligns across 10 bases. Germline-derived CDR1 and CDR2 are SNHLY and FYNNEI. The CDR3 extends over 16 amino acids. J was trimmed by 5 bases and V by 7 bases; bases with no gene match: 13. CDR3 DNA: TGTGCCAGCAACTGGCTAGCGGGAGTTGCACGCGAGACCCAGTACTTC. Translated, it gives CASNWLAGVARETQYF.

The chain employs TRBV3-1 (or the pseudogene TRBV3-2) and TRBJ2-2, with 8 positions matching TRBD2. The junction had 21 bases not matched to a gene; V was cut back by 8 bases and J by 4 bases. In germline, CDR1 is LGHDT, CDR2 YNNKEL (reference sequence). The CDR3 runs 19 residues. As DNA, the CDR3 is TGTGCCAGCTCCCATCGGGTTTTATTCAAGCGGGAGCCCACCGGGGAGCTGTTTTTT. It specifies CASSHRVLFKREPTGELFF.

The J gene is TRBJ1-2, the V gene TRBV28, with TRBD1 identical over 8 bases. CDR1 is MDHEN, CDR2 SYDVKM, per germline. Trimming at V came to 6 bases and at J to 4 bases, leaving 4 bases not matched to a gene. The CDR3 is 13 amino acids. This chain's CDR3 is CASRQTGVYGYTF. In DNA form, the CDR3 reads TGTGCCAGCAGACAGACAGGGGTCTATGGCTACACCTTC.

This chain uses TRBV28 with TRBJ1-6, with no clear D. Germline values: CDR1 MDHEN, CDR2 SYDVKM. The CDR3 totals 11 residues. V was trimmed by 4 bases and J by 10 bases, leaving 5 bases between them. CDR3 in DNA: TGTGCCAGCAGTTCTGTGTCACCCCTCCACTTT. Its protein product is CASSSVSPLHF. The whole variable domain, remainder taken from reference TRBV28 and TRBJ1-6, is DVKVTQSSRYLVKRTGEKVFLECVQDMDHENMFWYRQDPGLGLRLIYFSYDVKMKEKGDIPEGYSVSREKKERFSLILESASTNQTSMYLCASSSVSPLHFGNGTRLTVT.

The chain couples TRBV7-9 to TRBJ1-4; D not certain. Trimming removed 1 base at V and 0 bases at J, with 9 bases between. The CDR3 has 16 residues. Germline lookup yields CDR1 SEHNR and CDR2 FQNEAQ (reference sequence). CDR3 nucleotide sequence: TGTGCCAGCAGCTTAGTAGAGGGCGCAACTAATGAAAAACTGTTTTTT. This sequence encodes CASSLVEGATNEKLFF.

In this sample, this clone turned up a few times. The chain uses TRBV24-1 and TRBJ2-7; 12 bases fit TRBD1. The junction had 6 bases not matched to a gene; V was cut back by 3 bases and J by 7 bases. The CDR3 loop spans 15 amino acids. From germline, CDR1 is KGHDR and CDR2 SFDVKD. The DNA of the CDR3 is TGTGCCACCAGTGATCCGGGACAGGGGGCCAGGGAGCAGTACTTC. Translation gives CATSDPGQGAREQYF.

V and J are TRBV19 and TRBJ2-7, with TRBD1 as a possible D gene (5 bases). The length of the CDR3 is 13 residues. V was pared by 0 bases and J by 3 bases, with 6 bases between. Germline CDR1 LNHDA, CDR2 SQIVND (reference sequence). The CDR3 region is CASSIDQGYEQYF. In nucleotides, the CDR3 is TGTGCCAGTAGTATAGACCAGGGCTACGAGCAGTACTTC.

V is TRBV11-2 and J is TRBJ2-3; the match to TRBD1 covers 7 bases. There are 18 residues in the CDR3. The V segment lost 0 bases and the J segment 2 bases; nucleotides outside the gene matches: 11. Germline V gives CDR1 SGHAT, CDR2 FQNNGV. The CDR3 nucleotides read TGTGCCAGCAGCTTAGATTACAGGGGCCGGGTCCTCACAGATACGCAGTATTTT. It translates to CASSLDYRGRVLTDTQYF.